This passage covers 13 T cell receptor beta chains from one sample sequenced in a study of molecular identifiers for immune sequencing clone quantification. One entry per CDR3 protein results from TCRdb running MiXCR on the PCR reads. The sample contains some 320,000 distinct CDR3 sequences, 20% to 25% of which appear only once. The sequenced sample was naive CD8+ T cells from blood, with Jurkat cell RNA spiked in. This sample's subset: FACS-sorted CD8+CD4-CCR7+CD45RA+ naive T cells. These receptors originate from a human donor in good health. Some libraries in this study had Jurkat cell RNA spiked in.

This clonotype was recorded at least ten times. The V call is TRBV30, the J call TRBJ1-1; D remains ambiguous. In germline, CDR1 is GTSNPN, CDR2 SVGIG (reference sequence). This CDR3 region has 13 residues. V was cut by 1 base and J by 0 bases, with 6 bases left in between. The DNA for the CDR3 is TGTGCCTGGAGTGGGAGGGTGAACACTGAAGCTTTCTTT. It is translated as CAWSGRVNTEAFF.

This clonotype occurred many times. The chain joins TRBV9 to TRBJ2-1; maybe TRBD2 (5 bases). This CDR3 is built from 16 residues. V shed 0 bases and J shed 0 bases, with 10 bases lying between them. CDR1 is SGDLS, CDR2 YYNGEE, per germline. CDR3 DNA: TGTGCCAGCAGCGTAGTGCGGGCGAGCTCCTACAATGAGCAGTTCTTC. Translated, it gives CASSVVRASSYNEQFF.

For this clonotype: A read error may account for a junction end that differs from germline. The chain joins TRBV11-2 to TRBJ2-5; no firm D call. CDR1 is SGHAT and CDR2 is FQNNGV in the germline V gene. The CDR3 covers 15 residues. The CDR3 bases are TGTGCCTGCAGCTTAGGTGGTAATTCGGAAGAGACCCAGTACTTC. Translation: CACSLGGNSEETQYF.

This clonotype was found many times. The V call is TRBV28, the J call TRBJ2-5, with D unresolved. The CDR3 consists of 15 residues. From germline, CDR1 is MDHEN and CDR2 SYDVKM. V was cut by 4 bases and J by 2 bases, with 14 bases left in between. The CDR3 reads CASSSDHWSQETQYF. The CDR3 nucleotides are TGTGCCAGCAGTTCCGACCATTGGTCGCAAGAGACCCAGTACTTC.

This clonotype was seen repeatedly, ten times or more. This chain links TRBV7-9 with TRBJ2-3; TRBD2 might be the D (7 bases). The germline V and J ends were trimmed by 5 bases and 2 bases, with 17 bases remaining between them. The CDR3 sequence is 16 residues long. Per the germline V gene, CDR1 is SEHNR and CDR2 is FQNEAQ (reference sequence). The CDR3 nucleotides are TGTGCCAGCAGCCCCCCTGCGGGGGCGGTCACAGATACGCAGTATTTT. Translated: CASSPPAGAVTDTQYF.

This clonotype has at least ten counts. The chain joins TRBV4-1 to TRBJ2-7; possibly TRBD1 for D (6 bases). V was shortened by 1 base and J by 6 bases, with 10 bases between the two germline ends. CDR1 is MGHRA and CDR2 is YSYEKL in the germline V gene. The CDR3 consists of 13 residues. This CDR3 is CASSQATGFEQYF. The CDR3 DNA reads TGCGCCAGCAGCCAAGCAACAGGGTTCGAGCAGTACTTC.

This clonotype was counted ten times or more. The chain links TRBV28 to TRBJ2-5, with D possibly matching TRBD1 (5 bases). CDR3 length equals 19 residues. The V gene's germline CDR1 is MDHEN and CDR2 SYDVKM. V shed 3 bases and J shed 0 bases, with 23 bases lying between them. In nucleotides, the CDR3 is TGTGCCAGCAGTTTCTCTTTCACGCAGGGTAATAAGAACCAAGAGACCCAGTACTTC. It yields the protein CASSFSFTQGNKNQETQYF.

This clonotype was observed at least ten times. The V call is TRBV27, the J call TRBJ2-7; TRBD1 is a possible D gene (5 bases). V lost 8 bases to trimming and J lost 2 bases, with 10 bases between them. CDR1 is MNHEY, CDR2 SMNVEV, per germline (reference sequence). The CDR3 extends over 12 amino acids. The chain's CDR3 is CASGHPTYEQYF. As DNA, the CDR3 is TGTGCCAGCGGACACCCGACCTACGAGCAGTACTTC.

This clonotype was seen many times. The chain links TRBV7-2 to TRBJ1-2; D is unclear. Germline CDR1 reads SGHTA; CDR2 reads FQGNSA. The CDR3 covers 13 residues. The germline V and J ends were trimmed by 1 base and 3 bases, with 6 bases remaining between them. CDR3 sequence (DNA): TGTGCCAGCAGCTTAGGAGATTACTATGGCTACACCTTC. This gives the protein CASSLGDYYGYTF.

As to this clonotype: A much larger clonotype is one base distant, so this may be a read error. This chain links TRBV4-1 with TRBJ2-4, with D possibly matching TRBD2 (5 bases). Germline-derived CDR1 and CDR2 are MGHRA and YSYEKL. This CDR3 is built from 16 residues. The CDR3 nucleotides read TGCGCCAGCAGCCAAGATTCAGCGGTAGCCAAACACATTCAGTACTTC. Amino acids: CASSQDSAVAKHIQYF.

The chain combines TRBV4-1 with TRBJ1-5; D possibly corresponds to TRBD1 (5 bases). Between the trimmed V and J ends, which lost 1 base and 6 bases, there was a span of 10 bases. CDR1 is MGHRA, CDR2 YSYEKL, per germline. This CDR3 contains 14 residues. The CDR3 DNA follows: TGCGCCAGCAGCCAAGGGGGCGTAGGTCAGCCCCAGCATTTT. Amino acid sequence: CASSQGGVGQPQHF.

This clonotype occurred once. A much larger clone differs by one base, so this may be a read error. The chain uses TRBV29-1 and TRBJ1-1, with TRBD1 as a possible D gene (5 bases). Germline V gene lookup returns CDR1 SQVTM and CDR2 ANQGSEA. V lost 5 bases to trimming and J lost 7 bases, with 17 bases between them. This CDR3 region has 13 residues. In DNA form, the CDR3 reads TGCAGCGTTATTACTTCTTCGACAGATGAAGCTTTCTTT. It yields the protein CSVITSSTDEAFF.

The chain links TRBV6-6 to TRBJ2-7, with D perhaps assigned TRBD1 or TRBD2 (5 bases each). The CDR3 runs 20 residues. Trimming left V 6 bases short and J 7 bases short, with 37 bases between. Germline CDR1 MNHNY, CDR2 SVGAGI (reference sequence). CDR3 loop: CASSHRDRAESRESSEEQYF. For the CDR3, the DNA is TGTGCCAGCAGCCACCGGGACCGCGCCGAATCCAGGGAAAGTAGCGAAGAGCAGTACTTC.